The 10 T cell receptor beta chains below were found in one sample sequenced in a study of cytomegalovirus exposure and HLA in healthy donors. 60 Vbeta and 13 Jbeta primers were used in PCR. TCRdb keeps only in-frame clones here, not all; method: immunoSEQ multiplex PCR. The sample includes 150,000 to 200,000 clones, approximately 71% seen only once; the top ten take 8.5% to 12%. The sequencing input was PBMCs. These receptors were taken from a man aged 25-45 years in good health and CMV-seropositive.

V and J are TRBV2 and TRBJ2-7; D may be TRBD2 (5 bases). Germline-derived CDR1 and CDR2 are SNHLY and FYNNEI. The V gene lost 5 bases and the J gene lost 4 bases, with 9 bases spanning the gap. The CDR3 spans 12 residues. Here the CDR3 reads CASSPQRYEQYF. In DNA, the CDR3 is TGTGCCAGCAGTCCACAGCGGTACGAGCAGTACTTC.

The chain links TRBV19 to TRBJ2-5; 9 bases are a match to TRBD2. CDR3 length: 17 amino acids. V dropped 0 bases and J dropped 2; count of bases not matched to a gene: 7. Germline V gene lookup returns CDR1 LNHDA and CDR2 SQIVND (reference sequence). The CDR3 sequence is CASSIDSAGGTQETQYF. CDR3 DNA sequence: TGTGCCAGTAGTATAGATTCTGCGGGAGGGACTCAAGAGACCCAGTACTTC.

The rearrangement links TRBV28 to TRBJ2-7; TRBD2 matches 13 bases. Germline V gene sequence: CDR1 MDHEN, CDR2 SYDVKM. The CDR3 spans 19 residues. Trimming cost V 4 bases and J 3 bases; bases outside gene matches: 15. The CDR3 DNA reads TGTGCCAGCAGTTCTCCCGTCCTACTAGCGGGAGGGGGACTCTACGAGCAGTACTTC. It yields the protein CASSSPVLLAGGGLYEQYF.

This clone was seen a few times. At one end, the junction sequence differs from germline, possibly due to a read error. The rearrangement uses TRBV29-1 and TRBJ1-1; D call uncertain. The CDR3 is 12 residues long. CDR1 is SQVTM, CDR2 ANQGSEA, per germline. The CDR3 DNA is TGCAGCCTTGAAGATGGAGGGCCTGCAGCTTTCTTT. Its translation: CSLEDGGPAAFF.

The sample holds one count of this clone. CDR3 amino acids: CASSETGFNQPQHF. In nucleotides, the CDR3 is TGTGCCAGCAGTGAGACAGGATTCAATCAGCCCCAGCATTTT. The chain recombines TRBV2 with TRBJ1-5, with D tentatively TRBD1 (6 bases). V was cut by 3 bases and J by 3 bases, with 9 bases left in between. The germline gives CDR1 SNHLY, CDR2 FYNNEI. The CDR3 totals 14 residues.

The chain is built from TRBV30 and TRBJ2-5; a possible D gene is TRBD1 (7 bases). CDR3 length: 13 residues. V lost 5 bases to trimming and J lost 1 base, with 11 bases between them. CDR1 is GTSNPN, CDR2 SVGIG, per germline (reference sequence). The CDR3 reads CAWGGGSQETQYF. In DNA, the CDR3 is TGTGCCTGGGGAGGGGGCAGCCAAGAGACCCAGTACTTC. The complete variable domain, with remaining parts taken from reference TRBV30 and TRBJ2-5, reads SQTIHQWPATLVQPVGSPLSLECTVEGTSNPNLYWYRQAAGRGLQLLFYSVGIGQISSEVPQNLSASRPQDRQFILSSKKLLLSDSGFYLCAWGGGSQETQYFGPGTRLLVL.

V is TRBV7-6 and J is TRBJ2-2; a weak D match, TRBD1 (5 bases). V lost 1 base and J lost 1, with 10 bases in between. The length of the CDR3 is 16 residues. Germline V lookup: CDR1 SGHVS, CDR2 FNYEAQ. The CDR3 bases are TGTGCCAGCAGCTTAGGGCCAGGGATGAACACCGGGGAGCTGTTTTTT. It codes for CASSLGPGMNTGELFF.

This chain links TRBV30 with TRBJ2-7, with 7 bases fitting TRBD1. Looked up from germline, CDR1 is GTSNPN and CDR2 is SVGIG (reference sequence). This CDR3 comprises 13 residues. V lost 0 bases, J lost 5 bases, and 4 bases stayed unmatched. The CDR3 nucleotides read TGTGCCTGGAGTGTAAAGGGGGCCGACGAGCAGTACTTC. Translated: CAWSVKGADEQYF.

V usage is TRBV12-5 and J usage is TRBJ1-4; 8 bases line up with TRBD1. This CDR3 is built from 14 residues. Germline V CDR1 and CDR2: LGHNT, FRNRAP. The junction had 5 bases not matched to a gene; V was cut back by 6 bases and J by 5 bases. The CDR3 DNA is TGTGCTAGTGGAAGGGACAGGCCAAATGAAAAACTGTTTTTT. This encodes CASGRDRPNEKLFF.

The chain combines TRBV5-8 with TRBJ1-1, with 7 bases lining up with TRBD1. CDR1 and CDR2 (germline): SGHTS, YDEGEE. After removal of 4 bases from V and 2 bases from J, the junction contained 5 bases not matched to a gene. The CDR3 has 14 amino acids. The CDR3 loop reads CASSPGTENTEAFF. CDR3 coding DNA: TGTGCCAGCAGCCCAGGGACAGAAAACACTGAAGCTTTCTTT. The full variable domain, its missing parts supplied by reference TRBV5-8 and TRBJ1-1, is EAGVTQSPTHLIKTRGQQATLRCSPISGHTSVYWYQQALGLGLQFLLWYDEGEERNRGNFPPRFSGRQFPNYSSELNVNALELEDSALYLCASSPGTENTEAFFGQGTRLTVV.